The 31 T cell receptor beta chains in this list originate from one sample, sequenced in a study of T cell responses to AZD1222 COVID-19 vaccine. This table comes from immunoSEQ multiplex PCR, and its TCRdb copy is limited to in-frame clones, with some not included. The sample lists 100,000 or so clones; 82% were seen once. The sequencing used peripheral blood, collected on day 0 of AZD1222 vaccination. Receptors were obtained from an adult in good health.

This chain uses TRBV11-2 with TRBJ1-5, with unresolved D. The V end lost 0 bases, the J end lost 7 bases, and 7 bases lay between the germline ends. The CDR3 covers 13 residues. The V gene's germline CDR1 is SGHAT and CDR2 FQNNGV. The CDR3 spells CASSLESWQPQHF. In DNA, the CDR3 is TGTGCCAGCAGCTTAGAGTCATGGCAGCCCCAGCATTTT. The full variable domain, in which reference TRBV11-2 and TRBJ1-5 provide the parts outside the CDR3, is EAGVAQSPRYKIIEKRQSVAFWCNPISGHATLYWYQQILGQGPKLLIQFQNNGVVDDSQLPKDRFSAERLKGVDSTLKIQPAKLEDSAVYLCASSLESWQPQHFGDGTRLSIL.

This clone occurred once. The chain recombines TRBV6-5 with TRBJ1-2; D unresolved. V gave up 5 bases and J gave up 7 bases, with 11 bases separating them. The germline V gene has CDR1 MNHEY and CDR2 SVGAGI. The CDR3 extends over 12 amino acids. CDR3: CASSPQSTGYTF. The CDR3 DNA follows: TGTGCCAGCAGTCCCCAGTCAACTGGCTACACCTTC.

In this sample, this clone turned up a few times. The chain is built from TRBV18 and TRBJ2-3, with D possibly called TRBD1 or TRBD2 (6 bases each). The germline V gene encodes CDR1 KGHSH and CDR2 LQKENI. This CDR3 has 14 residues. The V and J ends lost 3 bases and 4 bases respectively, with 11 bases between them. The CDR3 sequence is CASSPRGGPDTQYF. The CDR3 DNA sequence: TGTGCCAGCTCACCCCGAGGGGGGCCAGATACGCAGTATTTT.

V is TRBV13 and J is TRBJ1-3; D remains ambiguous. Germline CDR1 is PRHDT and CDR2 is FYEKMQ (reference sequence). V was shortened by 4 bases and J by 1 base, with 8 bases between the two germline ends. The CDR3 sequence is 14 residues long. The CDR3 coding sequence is TGTGCCAGCAGCTCAGGTCTTTCTGGAAACACCATATATTTT. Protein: CASSSGLSGNTIYF.

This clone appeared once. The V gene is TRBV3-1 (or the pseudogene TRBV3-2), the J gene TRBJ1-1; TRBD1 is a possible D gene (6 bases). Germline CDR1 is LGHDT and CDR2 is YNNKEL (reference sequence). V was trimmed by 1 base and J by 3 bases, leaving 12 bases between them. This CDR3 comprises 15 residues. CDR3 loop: CASSQGGGWHTEAFF. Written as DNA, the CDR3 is TGTGCCAGCAGCCAAGGGGGGGGCTGGCACACTGAAGCTTTCTTT.

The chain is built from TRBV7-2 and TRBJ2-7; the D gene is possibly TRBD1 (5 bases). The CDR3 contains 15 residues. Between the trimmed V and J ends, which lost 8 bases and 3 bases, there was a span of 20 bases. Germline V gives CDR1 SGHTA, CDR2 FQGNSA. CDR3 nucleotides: TGTGCCAGCCGGCTCGAAGGGGAACTGGACTACGAGCAGTACTTC. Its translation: CASRLEGELDYEQYF.

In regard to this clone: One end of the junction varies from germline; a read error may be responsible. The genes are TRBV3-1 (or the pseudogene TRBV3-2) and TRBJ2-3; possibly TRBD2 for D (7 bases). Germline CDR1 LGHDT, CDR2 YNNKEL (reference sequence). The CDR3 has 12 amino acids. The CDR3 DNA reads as TGTGCCAGCAGCCAAGATGAGGGGGGGCTTAATTTT. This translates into CASSQDEGGLNF.

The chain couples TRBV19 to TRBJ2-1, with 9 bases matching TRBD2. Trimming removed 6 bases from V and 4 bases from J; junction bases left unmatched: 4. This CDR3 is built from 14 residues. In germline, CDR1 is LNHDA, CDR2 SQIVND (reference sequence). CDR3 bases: TGTGCCAGTAGAAGGCGGGGGGGTTACAATGAGCAGTTCTTC. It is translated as CASRRRGGYNEQFF.

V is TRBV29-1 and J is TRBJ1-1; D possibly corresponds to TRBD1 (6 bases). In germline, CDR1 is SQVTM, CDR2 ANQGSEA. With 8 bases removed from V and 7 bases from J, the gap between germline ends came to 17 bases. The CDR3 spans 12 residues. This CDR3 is CSTKSGADEAFF. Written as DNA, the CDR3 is TGCAGCACTAAATCAGGGGCGGATGAAGCTTTCTTT.

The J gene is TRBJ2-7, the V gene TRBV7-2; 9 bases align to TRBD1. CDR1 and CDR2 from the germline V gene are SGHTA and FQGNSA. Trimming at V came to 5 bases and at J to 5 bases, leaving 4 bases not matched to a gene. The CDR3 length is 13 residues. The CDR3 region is CASSRQGGDEQYF. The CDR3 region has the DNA TGTGCCAGCAGCAGACAGGGGGGCGACGAGCAGTACTTC. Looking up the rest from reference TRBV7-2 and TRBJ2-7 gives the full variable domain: GAGVSQSPSNKVTEKGKDVELRCDPISGHTALYWYRQSLGQGLEFLIYFQGNSAPDKSGLPSDRFSAERTGGSVSTLTIQRTQQEDSAVYLCASSRQGGDEQYFGPGTRLTVT.

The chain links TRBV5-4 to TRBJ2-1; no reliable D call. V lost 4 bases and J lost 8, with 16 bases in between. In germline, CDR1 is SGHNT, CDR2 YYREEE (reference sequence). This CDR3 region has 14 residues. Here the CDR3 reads CASSHGGARDEQFF. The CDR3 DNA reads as TGTGCCAGCAGCCACGGCGGCGCCCGCGATGAGCAGTTCTTC.

The CDR3 DNA reads as TGCGCCAGCAGAGCGCCGCCCGGCGGCTACACCTTC. It translates to CASRAPPGGYTF. This chain uses TRBV5-1 with TRBJ1-2; D not certain. Germline CDR1 reads SGHRS; CDR2 reads YFSETQ. The CDR3 has 12 amino acids. V shed 5 bases and J shed 8 bases, with 13 bases lying between them.

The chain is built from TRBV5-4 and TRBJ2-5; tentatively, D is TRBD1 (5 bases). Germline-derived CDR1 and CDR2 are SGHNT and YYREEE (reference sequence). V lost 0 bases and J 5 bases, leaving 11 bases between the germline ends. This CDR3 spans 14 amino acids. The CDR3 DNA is TGTGCCAGCAGCTTGGTGGCAGGGTCGGAGACCCAGTACTTC. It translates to CASSLVAGSETQYF.

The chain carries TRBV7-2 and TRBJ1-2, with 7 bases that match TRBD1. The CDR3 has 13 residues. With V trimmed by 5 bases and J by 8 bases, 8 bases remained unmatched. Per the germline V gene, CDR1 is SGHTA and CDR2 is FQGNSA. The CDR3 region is CASSGRGHGGYTF. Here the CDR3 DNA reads TGTGCCAGCAGCGGAAGGGGGCACGGGGGCTACACCTTC.

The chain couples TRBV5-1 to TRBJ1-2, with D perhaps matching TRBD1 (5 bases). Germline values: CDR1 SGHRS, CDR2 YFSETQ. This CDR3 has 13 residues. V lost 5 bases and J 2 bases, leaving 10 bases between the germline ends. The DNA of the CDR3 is TGCGCCAGCAGATTACGACAGAACTATGGCTACACCTTC. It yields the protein CASRLRQNYGYTF. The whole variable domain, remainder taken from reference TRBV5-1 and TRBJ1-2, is KAGVTQTPRYLIKTRGQQVTLSCSPISGHRSVSWYQQTPGQGLQFLFEYFSETQRNKGNFPGRFSGRQFSNSRSEMNVSTLELGDSALYLCASRLRQNYGYTFGSGTRLTVV.

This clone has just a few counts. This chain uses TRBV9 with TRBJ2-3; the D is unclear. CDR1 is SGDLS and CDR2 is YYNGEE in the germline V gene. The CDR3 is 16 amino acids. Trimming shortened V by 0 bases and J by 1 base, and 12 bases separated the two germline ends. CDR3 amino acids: CASSVGNSEGTDTQYF. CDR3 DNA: TGTGCCAGCAGCGTAGGTAACAGCGAAGGCACAGATACGCAGTATTTT.

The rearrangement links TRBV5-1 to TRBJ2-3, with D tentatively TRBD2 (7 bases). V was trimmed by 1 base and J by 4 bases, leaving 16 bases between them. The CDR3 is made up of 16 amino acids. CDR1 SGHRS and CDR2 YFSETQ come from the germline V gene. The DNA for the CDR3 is TGCGCCAGCAGCTTGTTCGCGGGGGCCGGGGCAGATACGCAGTATTTT. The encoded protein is CASSLFAGAGADTQYF.

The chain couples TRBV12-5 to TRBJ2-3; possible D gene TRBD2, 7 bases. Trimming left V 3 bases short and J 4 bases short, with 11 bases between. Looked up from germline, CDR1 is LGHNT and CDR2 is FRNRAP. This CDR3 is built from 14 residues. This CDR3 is CASGFGGAPDTQYF. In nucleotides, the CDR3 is TGTGCTAGTGGTTTTGGGGGGGCCCCAGATACGCAGTATTTT. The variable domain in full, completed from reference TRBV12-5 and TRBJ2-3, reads DARVTQTPRHKVTEMGQEVTMRCQPILGHNTVFWYRQTMMQGLELLAYFRNRAPLDDSGMPKDRFSAEMPDATLATLKIQPSEPRDSAVYFCASGFGGAPDTQYFGPGTRLTVL.

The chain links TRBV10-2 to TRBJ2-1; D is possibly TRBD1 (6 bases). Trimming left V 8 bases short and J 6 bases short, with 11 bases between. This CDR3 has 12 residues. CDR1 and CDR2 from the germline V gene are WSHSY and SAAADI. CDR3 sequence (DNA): TGCGCCAGCGTTCAGGGGTTCAATGAGCAGTTCTTC. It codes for CASVQGFNEQFF.

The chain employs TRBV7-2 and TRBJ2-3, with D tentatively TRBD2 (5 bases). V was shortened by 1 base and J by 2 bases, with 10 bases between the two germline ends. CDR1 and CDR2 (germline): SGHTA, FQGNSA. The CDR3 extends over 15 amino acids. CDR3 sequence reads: CASSLGPGITDTQYF. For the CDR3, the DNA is TGTGCCAGCAGCTTAGGCCCCGGGATCACAGATACGCAGTATTTT.

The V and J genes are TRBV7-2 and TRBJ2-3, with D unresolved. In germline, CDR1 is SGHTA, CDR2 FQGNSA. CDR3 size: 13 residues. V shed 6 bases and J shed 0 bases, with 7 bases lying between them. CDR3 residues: CASRQPSTDTQYF. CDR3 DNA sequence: TGTGCCAGCAGACAACCCAGCACAGATACGCAGTATTTT. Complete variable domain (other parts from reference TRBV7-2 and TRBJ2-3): GAGVSQSPSNKVTEKGKDVELRCDPISGHTALYWYRQSLGQGLEFLIYFQGNSAPDKSGLPSDRFSAERTGGSVSTLTIQRTQQEDSAVYLCASRQPSTDTQYFGPGTRLTVL.

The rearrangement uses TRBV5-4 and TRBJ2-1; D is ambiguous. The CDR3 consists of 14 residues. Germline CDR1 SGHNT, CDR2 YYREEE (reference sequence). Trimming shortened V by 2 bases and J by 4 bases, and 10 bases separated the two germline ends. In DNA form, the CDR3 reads TGTGCCAGCAGCTTCCCCAGCTTATACAATGAGCAGTTCTTC. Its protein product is CASSFPSLYNEQFF.

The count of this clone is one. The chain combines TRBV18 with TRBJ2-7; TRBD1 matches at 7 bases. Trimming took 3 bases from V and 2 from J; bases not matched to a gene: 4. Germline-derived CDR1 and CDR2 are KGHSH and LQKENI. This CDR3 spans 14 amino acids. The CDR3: CASSPLQGPYEQYF. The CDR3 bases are TGTGCCAGCTCACCGTTACAGGGGCCCTACGAGCAGTACTTC. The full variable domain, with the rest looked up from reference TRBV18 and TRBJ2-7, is NAGVMQNPRHLVRRRGQEARLRCSPMKGHSHVYWYRQLPEEGLKFMVYLQKENIIDESGMPKERFSAEFPKEGPSILRIQQVVRGDSAAYFCASSPLQGPYEQYFGPGTRLTVT.

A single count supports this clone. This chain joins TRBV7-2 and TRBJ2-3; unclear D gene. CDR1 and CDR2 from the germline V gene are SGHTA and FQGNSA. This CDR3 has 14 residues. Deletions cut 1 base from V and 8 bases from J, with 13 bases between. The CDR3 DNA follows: TGTGCCAGCAGCTTAGAGGCACGGCGTTCTACGCAGTATTTT. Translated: CASSLEARRSTQYF.

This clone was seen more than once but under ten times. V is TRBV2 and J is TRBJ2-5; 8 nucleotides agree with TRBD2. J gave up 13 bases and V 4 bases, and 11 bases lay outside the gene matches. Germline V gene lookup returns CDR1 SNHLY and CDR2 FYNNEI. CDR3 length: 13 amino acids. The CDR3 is CASSGPVLAVLYF. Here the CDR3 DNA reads TGTGCCAGCAGTGGACCCGTACTAGCGGTCCTGTACTTC.

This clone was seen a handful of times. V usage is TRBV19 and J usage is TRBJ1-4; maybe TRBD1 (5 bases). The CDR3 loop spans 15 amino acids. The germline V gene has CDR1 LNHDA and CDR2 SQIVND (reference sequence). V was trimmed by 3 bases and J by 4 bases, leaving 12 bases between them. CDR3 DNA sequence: TGTGCCAGTAGTATCGGAGGGGCTTATAATGAAAAACTGTTTTTT. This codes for CASSIGGAYNEKLFF.

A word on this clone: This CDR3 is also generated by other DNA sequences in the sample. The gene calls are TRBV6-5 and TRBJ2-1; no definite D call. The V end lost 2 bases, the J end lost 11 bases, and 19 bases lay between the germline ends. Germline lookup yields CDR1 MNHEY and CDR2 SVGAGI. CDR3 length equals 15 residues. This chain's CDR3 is CASSYRTSAVSKQFF. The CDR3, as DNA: TGTGCCAGCAGTTACCGGACCAGCGCGGTATCCAAGCAGTTCTTC.

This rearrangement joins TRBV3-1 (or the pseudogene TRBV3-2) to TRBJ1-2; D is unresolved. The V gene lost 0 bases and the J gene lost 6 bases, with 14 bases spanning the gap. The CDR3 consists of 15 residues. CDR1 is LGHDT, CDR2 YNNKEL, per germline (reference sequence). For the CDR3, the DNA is TGTGCCAGCAGCCAAGATCTAGGCAGGATGGATGGCTACACCTTC. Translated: CASSQDLGRMDGYTF.

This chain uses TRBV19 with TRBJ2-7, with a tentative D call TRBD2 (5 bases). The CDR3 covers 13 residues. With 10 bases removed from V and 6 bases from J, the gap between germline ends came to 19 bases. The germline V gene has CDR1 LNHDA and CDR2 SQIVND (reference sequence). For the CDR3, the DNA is TGTGCCACTCGCAAATGGGCCGGGGTCGAGCAGTACTTC. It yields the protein CATRKWAGVEQYF.

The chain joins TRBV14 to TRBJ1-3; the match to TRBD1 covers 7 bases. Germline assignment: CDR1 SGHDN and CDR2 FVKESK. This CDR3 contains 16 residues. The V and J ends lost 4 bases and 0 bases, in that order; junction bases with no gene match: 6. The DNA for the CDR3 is TGTGCCAGCAGCCGGCTGGGACAGCCCTCTGGAAACACCATATATTTT. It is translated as CASSRLGQPSGNTIYF.

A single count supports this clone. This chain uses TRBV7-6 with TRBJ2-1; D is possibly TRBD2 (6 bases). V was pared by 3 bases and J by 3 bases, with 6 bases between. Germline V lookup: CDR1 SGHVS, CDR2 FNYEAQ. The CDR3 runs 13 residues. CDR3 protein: CASSLGLYNEQFF. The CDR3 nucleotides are TGTGCCAGCAGCTTGGGACTCTACAATGAGCAGTTCTTC.